This TCR beta chain emerged from a study of blood T cell repertoires in COVID-19. Only in-frame clones appear in the TCRdb table, and some are missing; sequencing was by immunoSEQ multiplex PCR. The sample records approximately 290,000 clones, 80% to 90% being singletons. Trimming left V 0 bases short and J 5 bases short, with 17 bases between. The germline V gene encodes CDR1 SGHDN and CDR2 FVKESK. The CDR3 is 17 residues long. The specimen sequenced was peripheral blood. The chain joins TRBV14 to TRBJ2-1; D is perhaps TRBD1 (6 bases). This sequence was found in a man aged 30 to 45 with acute or convalescent COVID-19. For the CDR3, the DNA is TGTGCCAGCAGCCAAGATGCAGGGGCCCTGCTCAACAATGAGCAGTTCTTC. This gives the protein CASSQDAGALLNNEQFF.